This T cell receptor beta chain emerged from a study of breast tumors, draining lymph nodes, adjacent tissues. Samples came from axillary lymph nodes draining the breast cancer. The length of the CDR3 is 13 residues. Germline V gives CDR1 SGHTA, CDR2 FQGNSA. With 5 bases clipped from V and 4 bases from J, the junction kept 4 bases outside the gene matches. This clonotype was picked up many times. TCRdb used MiXCR to reprocess the multiplex PCR reads, holding one entry per CDR3 protein. The table shows around 230,000 distinct CDR3 sequences, with roughly a third occurring only once. The chain links TRBV7-2 to TRBJ1-2, with 7 bases aligning to TRBD1. The receptor was isolated from a female donor with breast cancer. Some clones in this sample may be carry-over from other donors' samples. Source material: axillary lymph node tissue. CDR3 nucleotide sequence: TGTGCCAGCAGCCAGGGGGTTAGCTATGGCTACACCTTC. It is translated as CASSQGVSYGYTF.